The present T cell receptor (beta chain) was sequenced within a study of cytomegalovirus exposure and HLA in healthy donors (dated by TCRdb to the late 2010s). Some background on the complete study: An earlier analysis of approximately 640 of the donors reported more than 250 Gb of sequence data and roughly 100 million unique TCR beta sequences from 150 million to 200 million T cells. The genetic ancestry cluster associated with self-reported Caucasian donors included approximately 85% of the 300 to 450 genotyped donors. A later analysis re-analyzed previously published TCR beta repertoires from about 600 donors and added high-resolution HLA genotyping to study TCR occurrence patterns. About 300 gigabases of sequencing data and 70 million to 85 million unique TCR sequences were included in an early release covering 550 to 800 HLA-typed donors. Class I and class II HLA loci were covered by the typing at four-digit resolution. The number of donors typed differed by locus, with roughly 620-630 for A, B, C, DRB1 and DQB1, around 560 for DQA1, nearly 610 for DPA1, and some 440 for DPB1. The study aimed to test whether cataloging public T cell receptors could reveal signatures of past pathogen exposure. Donor age, sex, ethnicity and CMV serostatus were compiled together with the repertoire data. In a later genetic analysis, genome-wide SNP genotypes for about three fifths of the roughly 670 donors were used, and that subset was treated as a discovery cohort. A separate validation cohort of 100 to 150 different subjects was used in addition to the roughly 670-subject first cohort. In an earlier analysis of roughly 580 of the donors, high-throughput TCR beta sequencing was used to judge whether each TCR beta V gene segment behaved as functional or pseudogenic. Five DR-DQ haplotypes were treated as single units for association and clustering because of strong linkage in the cohort. The study combined high-throughput TCR immunosequencing, statistical association of individual TCRs with disease status, and machine learning to predict cytomegalovirus infection status. Among 350 to 400 genotyped donors of the cohort, an average of roughly 240,000 unique TCR beta nucleotide sequences were sequenced per donor, around 18% of them non-productive. All discovery cohort repertoires had been generated on a single sequencing platform. The study used immunosequencing to profile the T cell repertoires of under 700 subjects and linked those repertoires to cytomegalovirus serostatus. Rather than drawing on any new phenotypic data, the later analysis identified candidate immune exposures from TCR beta sequences and the way those sequences occurred across donors.

The cohort was made up of 650 to 700 healthy bone marrow donors. At the time of sampling, every cohort member was nominally healthy, though immune exposures that went unrecorded were likely present. The donor tested CMV seropositive, placing the donor among the approximately 310 seropositive members of the cohort. A peripheral blood sample was collected from each donor, and TCR beta sequencing was performed on peripheral blood mononuclear cells. The Qiagen DNeasy Blood Extraction Kit was used to extract genomic DNA from the blood cell samples. Note on this clone: Its specific antigen is unknown. One base away there is no much larger clone; base qualities are not given.

Between the V and J ends, shortened by 3 bases and 7 bases respectively, the junction contains 13 bases. The germline V gene (reference sequence) gives CDR1 as MNHEY and CDR2 as SMNVEV. Including cysteine and phenylalanine, the CDR3 has 14 amino acids. Kept here is only the CDR3 DNA, which spans 42 bases and is read in frame from base 1. Libraries were built with the immunoSEQ multiplex PCR assay. The multiplex PCR relied on a mix of 60 forward primers for TCR Vbeta segments and 13 reverse primers for TCR Jbeta segments. The CDR3 region of rearranged TCR beta genes was amplified from genomic DNA by a multiplex PCR assay. The amplified TCR beta libraries were sequenced on the Illumina HiSeq System as 87-base-pair reads. Turning to the authors' computational methods: In a later analysis, around 80 million unique TCR beta chains were counted across the 666 repertoires, and roughly 10 million of these chains were shared by at least two donors. A nearest-neighbor algorithm error-corrected the raw reads and collapsed the reads into unique sequences, merging closely related sequences to remove PCR and sequencing errors. Alignment of CDR3 sequences to IMGT reference sequences was used to assign V, D and J gene segments. For a sequence to be retained, a match of at least six nucleotides was required to both a V gene segment and a J gene segment. Rearrangements were called productive when the CDR3 lacked stop codons and stayed in frame with V and J; all others were non-productive. CDR3 was defined by IMGT convention, running from the second conserved V-encoded cysteine to the conserved J-encoded phenylalanine. The earlier analysis of about 560 of the donors excluded any sequence lacking an unambiguous match to a single V gene segment. An earlier analysis of 587 of the donors called V segments functional above 56.7% productive rearrangements and segregating when the between-donor standard deviation exceeded 5%. A statistical classification framework was developed to diagnose cytomegalovirus status using the catalog of TCR beta chain sequences. In a later analysis, V and J genes were assigned by comparing TCR nucleotide sequences against IMGT/GENE-DB human TR gene sequences. In a later analysis, CDR3 sequences and most-parsimonious VDJ recombination scenarios were assigned using the TCRdist pipeline. In a later analysis, every TCR beta chain was defined by the combination of its CDR3 amino acid sequence and its V-gene family, and reads without a unique V-gene family were dropped. In a later analysis, fewer than 650 highly shared, low-generation-probability nucleotide sequences were removed to address suspected cross-contamination and a sequencing artifact. In a later analysis, a clonal expansion index was calculated for each public chain from normalized within-repertoire ranks of inferred template counts. Generation probabilities in a later analysis came from a VDJ recombination model fitted to out-of-frame rearrangements, and those results were checked against IGoR. In a later analysis, hypergeometric tests were used to score TCR-TCR, TCR-HLA and TCR-CMV co-occurrence, with a repertoire-size bias correction applied to TCR pairs. A later analysis estimated false discovery rates by permuting HLA or CMV assignments 20 times. In a later analysis, co-occurring TCRs were grouped using DBSCAN, and TCRdist sequence similarity was added for clustering within HLA-allele-positive subsets. For co-occurrence clustering, repertoires with fewer than 30,000 or more than 120,000 public chains were excluded, along with five repertoires with anomalous nucleotide sharing. The source is immuneACCESS, and TCRdb retained only in-frame sequences with V and J called. Part of the clones is not carried over; for the studies checked, unresolved V genes explain less than half of this, and the remainder is unexplained. That table supplies the V and J calls and clone size; D and trimming were determined from the DNA. The sample profile shows some 200,000 clones; approximately 70% of them were found once. In total, the top ten clones hold around 3% of the sample.

The paper as a whole reports these results and caveats: In vitro tests confirmed that a few of the cytomegalovirus-associated TCR beta chains recognize cytomegalovirus antigens. Only TCR beta chains were sequenced in this cohort, and the absence of alpha or paired-chain data limited detectable features. HLA typing was unavailable for some donors at each locus, so association tests used only the typed subset. According to a later analysis, TCR association rates differed among HLA loci, with DRB1 alleles showing the most associated TCRs and HLA-C alleles showing the fewest. Broadly in line with IMGT annotations, most TCR beta V segments showed up in productive rearrangements about 90% or about 30% of the time in an earlier analysis of 450 to 600 of the donors. Linkage disequilibrium might explain the correlated functional status among segregating V segments, but an unknown experimental factor could not be excluded. The 87-base-pair reads could not distinguish some IMGT-functional V segments, including TRBV6-2 and TRBV6-3, so those segments were excluded. In a later analysis, 16,951 TCR beta sequences were associated with specific HLA alleles at a false discovery rate of 0.05. Compared with equally common non-associated chains, HLA-associated TCR beta chains in a later analysis were more clonally expanded and had lower generation probabilities. The only immune exposure information available for the cohort was CMV serostatus. According to the authors, the approach could potentially be generalized to other disease states and immunological phenotypes. A group of highly shared sequence variants was considered likely to be a technical artifact of the sequencing pipeline. The study listed 164 TCR beta chains as associated with cytomegalovirus. An association between a missense DCLRE1C variant and V-gene and J-gene trimming of TCR beta chains was found in a later genetic analysis and replicated in an independent cohort. In a later analysis, most CMV-associated TCR beta chains were found to appear HLA-restricted, with HLA associations seemingly driven largely by CMV exposure. The classifier was reported to diagnose cytomegalovirus status with high specificity and sensitivity in both the original cohort and the validation cohort. According to a later analysis, parvovirus B19, influenza, CMV and Epstein-Barr virus appeared linked to several top co-occurrence clusters. A further reported finding was that TCR beta sequences accurately predicted the HLA-A and HLA-B alleles for most subjects in the first cohort. Compared with the 666-donor mean, donors in an Asian-associated ancestry cluster had fewer N-insertions in productive TCRs, according to a later genetic analysis. Because counts were too low, 15 to 20 rarely observed V segments, including chromosome 9 orphons, were excluded from the earlier analysis of some 590 of the donors. Assigning TCR associations to individual alleles was difficult when HLA alleles, especially DR and DQ, strongly co-occurred. Across donors, most TCR sequences were observed very rarely, whereas some public TCRs were present in many individuals. The presence/absence analyses assumed that sequencing depth was roughly uniform across donors, and that assumption may not be true.

Material: PBMCs. This clonotype was obtained from a man aged 40-50 years in good health and CMV-seropositive. This chain joins TRBV27 to TRBJ1-5; the D gene is perhaps TRBD1, from 5 matching bases. This receptor has the CDR3 CASSLAGPLQPQHF. The DNA sequence is given as TGTGCCAGCAGTTTGGCGGGACCCTTACAGCCCCAGCATTTT.